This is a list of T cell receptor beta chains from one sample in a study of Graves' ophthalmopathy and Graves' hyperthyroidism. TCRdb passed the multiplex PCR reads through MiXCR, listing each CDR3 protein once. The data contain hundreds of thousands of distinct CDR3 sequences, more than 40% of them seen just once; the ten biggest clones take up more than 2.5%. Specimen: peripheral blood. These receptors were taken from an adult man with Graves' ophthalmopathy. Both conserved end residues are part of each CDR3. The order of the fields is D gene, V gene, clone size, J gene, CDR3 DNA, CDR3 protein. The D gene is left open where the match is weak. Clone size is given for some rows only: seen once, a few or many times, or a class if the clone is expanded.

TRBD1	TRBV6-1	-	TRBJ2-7	TGTGCCAGTCGCGCCGTGACAGGGAACTACGAGCAGTACTTC	CASRAVTGNYEQYF
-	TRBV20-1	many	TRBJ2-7	TGCAGTGCTAACATTCGCGGTCGGTTGGGCTACGAGCAGTACTTC	CSANIRGRLGYEQYF
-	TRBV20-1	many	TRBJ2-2	TGCAGTGCCAAGGACAGCCACGGCGGGGACACCGGGGAGCTGTTTTTT	CSAKDSHGGDTGELFF
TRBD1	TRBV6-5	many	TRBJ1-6	TGTGCCAGCAGCAGACAGGGACCTAATTCACCCCTCCACTTT	CASSRQGPNSPLHF
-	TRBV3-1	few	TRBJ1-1	TGTGCCAGCAGCCGAGGGCCCTCAGGAGGAGCTTTCTTT	CASSRGPSGGAFF
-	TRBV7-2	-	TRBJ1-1	TGTGCCGGCAGCTTAGTCCAGAACACTGAAGCTTTCTTT	CAGSLVQNTEAFF
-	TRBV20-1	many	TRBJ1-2	TGCAGTGCTGCCCCTCAGGGCCGCTACACCTTC	CSAAPQGRYTF
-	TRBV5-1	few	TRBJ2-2	TGCGCCAGCAGCTTCCAGGGATCCGGGGAGCTGTTTTTT	CASSFQGSGELFF
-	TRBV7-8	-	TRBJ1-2	TGTGCCAGCAGCCATGGGGCGGGGGCCATCCCTTATGGCTACACCTTC	CASSHGAGAIPYGYTF
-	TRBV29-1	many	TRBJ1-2	TGCAGCGTTTGGACAGCTAAAAACTATGGCTACACCTTC	CSVWTAKNYGYTF
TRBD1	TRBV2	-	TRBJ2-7	TGTGCCAGCAGTTGGGCAGGGGGCGCATCCTACGAGCAGTACTTC	CASSWAGGASYEQYF
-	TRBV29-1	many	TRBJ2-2	TGCAGCGTCGCCCGACAGGAAAACACCGGGGAGCTGTTTTTT	CSVARQENTGELFF
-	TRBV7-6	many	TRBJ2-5	TGTGCCAGCAGCCCCGGGGGCTACCCCAGGGAGACCCAGTACTTC	CASSPGGYPRETQYF
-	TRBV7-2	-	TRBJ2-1	TGTGCCAGCAGCTCCTTGGGGCATTACAATGAGCAGTTCTTC	CASSSLGHYNEQFF
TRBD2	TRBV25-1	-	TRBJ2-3	TGTGCCAGCAGCTTAGACGGGGGGAGCACAGATACGCAGTATTTT	CASSLDGGSTDTQYF
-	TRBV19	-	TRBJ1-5	TGTGCCAGTAGTATGCGGGATCAGCCCCAGCATTTT	CASSMRDQPQHF
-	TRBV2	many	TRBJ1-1	TGTGCCAGCAGTGAAGTTTCCACTGAAGCTTTCTTT	CASSEVSTEAFF
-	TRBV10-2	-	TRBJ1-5	TGTGCCAGACCCGCCGGGACTTACAATCAGCCCCAGCATTTT	CARPAGTYNQPQHF
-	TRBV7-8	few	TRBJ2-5	TGTGCCAGCAGCTTAGATAGGCCCCGGGGTCGCGTAAACTTC	CASSLDRPRGRVNF
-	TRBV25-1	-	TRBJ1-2	TGTGCCAGCAGTGAATACTCAGGGAACTATGGCTACACCTTC	CASSEYSGNYGYTF
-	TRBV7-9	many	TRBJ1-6	TGTGCCAGCAGCCCCTGGGCAGGGGTGCGCTCCTATAATTCACCCCTCCACTTT	CASSPWAGVRSYNSPLHF
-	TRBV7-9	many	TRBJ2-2	TGTGCCAGCATCGGCGGAACGAACACCGGGGAGCTGTTTTTT	CASIGGTNTGELFF
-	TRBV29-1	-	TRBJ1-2	TGCAGCGTCGCGGGACATGATGCTATGGTCTACACCTTC	CSVAGHDAMVYTF
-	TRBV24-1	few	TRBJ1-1	TGTGCCACCAGTGGGCCCGGGGGGACCCCTGAAGCTTTCTTT	CATSGPGGTPEAFF
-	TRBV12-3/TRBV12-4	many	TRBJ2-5	TGTGCCAGCAGCCACTGGAACCAAGAGACCCAGTACTTC	CASSHWNQETQYF
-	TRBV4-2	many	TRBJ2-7	TGTGCCAGCAGCCAAGATGACGGGGGTAGGTACGAGCAGTACTTC	CASSQDDGGRYEQYF
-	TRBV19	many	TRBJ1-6	TGTGCCAGTAGACCGGACGGAGGGGGTTCACCCCTCCACTTT	CASRPDGGGSPLHF
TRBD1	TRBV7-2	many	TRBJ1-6	TGTGCCAGCAGCTCGGGACAGGGCTCAGGTTCACCCCTCCACTTT	CASSSGQGSGSPLHF
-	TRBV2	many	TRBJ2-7	TGTGCCAGCAGTGAGCCGTTCAAGCCTTACGAGCAGTACTTC	CASSEPFKPYEQYF
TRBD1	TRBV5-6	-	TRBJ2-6	TGTGCCAGCGGGGGGACAGGGCTCACTGGGGCCAACGTCCTGACTTTC	CASGGTGLTGANVLTF
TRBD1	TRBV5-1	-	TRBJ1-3	TGCGCCAGCAGCCCCCTGACAGGGGGAGTCCAAGACACCATATATTTT	CASSPLTGGVQDTIYF
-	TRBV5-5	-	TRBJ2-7	TGTGCCAGCAGCCACTCAAACCCAAGCTCCTACGAGCAGTACTTC	CASSHSNPSSYEQYF
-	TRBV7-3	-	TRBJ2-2	TGTGCCAGCAGCTTAATGGGTGGGGCCGGGGAGCTGTTTTTT	CASSLMGGAGELFF
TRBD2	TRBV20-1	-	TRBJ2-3	TGCAGTTCGACTGGGGGGGTCACAGATACGCAGTATTTT	CSSTGGVTDTQYF
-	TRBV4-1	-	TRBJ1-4	TGCGCCAGCAGCCAAGTGGGGGCCGGGGATGAAAAACTGTTTTTT	CASSQVGAGDEKLFF
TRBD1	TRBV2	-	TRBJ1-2	TGTGCCACGGGACAGGGGGCGTATGGCTACACCTTC	CATGQGAYGYTF
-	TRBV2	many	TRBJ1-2	TGTGCCAGCAGTGATCTCCTACAGACGCGCTACACCTTC	CASSDLLQTRYTF
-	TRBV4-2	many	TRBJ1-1	TGTGCCAGCAGCCAAGAGGTCTCTGGAAGTACTGAAGCTTTCTTT	CASSQEVSGSTEAFF
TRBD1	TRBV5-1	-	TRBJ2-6	TGCGCCAGCAGCCTTATCCCGACAGGGGGGGAGACTGAAGCTTTC	CASSLIPTGGETEAF
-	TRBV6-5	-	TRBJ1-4	TGTGCCAGCAGTGAACAGGGTTTGGGAGGTGAAAAACTGTTTTTT	CASSEQGLGGEKLFF
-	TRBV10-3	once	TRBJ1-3	TGTGCCATCAGTGATGGACACCCCTCTGGAAACACCATATATTTT	CAISDGHPSGNTIYF
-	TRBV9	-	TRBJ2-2	TGTGCCAGCAGCGCCGCCCCCACCGGGGAGCTGTTTTTT	CASSAAPTGELFF
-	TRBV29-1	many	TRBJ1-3	TGCAGCGTCTACGACAGCTCTGGAAACACCATATATTTT	CSVYDSSGNTIYF
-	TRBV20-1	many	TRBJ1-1	TGCAGTGCTAGAGTTGGCAGTAACACTGAAGCTTTCTTT	CSARVGSNTEAFF
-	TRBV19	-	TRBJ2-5	TGTGCCAGTAGTGACAAGGTGATAGGAGAGACCCAGTACTTC	CASSDKVIGETQYF
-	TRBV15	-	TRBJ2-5	TGTGCCACCAGCAGCTTAGCTGGGATCGGGCAAGAGACCCAGTACTTC	CATSSLAGIGQETQYF
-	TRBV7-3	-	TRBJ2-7	TGTGCCAGCAGCTTAACGGCAGGGAGTTACGAGCAGTACTTC	CASSLTAGSYEQYF
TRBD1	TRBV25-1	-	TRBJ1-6	TGTGCCAGCAGTGCTAGGGAGGGGGCGAGGGATTCACCCCTCCACTTT	CASSAREGARDSPLHF
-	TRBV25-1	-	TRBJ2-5	TGTGCCAGCAGTGAACGACAGGACGAGACCCAGTACTTC	CASSERQDETQYF
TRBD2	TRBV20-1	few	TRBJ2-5	TGCAGTGCTATTCGACTAGCGGCGTACCAAGAGACCCAGTACTTC	CSAIRLAAYQETQYF
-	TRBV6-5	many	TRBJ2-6	TGTGCCAGCAGCGCAGGGCCTGGGGCCAACGTCCTGACTTTC	CASSAGPGANVLTF
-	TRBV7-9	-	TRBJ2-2	TGTGCCAGCAGCAGACAGGATAGCGCCGGGGAGCTGTTTTTT	CASSRQDSAGELFF
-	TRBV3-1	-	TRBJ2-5	TGTGCCAGCAGCCCAGGACAGCGCAAAGGCGGAGCCCAGTACTTC	CASSPGQRKGGAQYF
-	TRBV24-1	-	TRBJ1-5	TGTGCCACCAGTGCTCCTGCGGAGGGCTATGGGGAGCAGCCCCAGCATTTT	CATSAPAEGYGEQPQHF
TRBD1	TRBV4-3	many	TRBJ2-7	TGCGCCAGCAGCCAATCGGGACAGTCCTACGAGCAGTACTTC	CASSQSGQSYEQYF
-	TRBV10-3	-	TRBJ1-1	TGTGTCCTCAGAGGGGGGTGGGACACTGAAGCTTTCTTT	CVLRGGWDTEAFF
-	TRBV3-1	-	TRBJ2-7	TGTGCCAGCAGCCATTCCGGGACCCAGGACGAGCAGTACTTC	CASSHSGTQDEQYF